These T cell receptor beta chains were read from a single sample in a study of T cell responses to AZD1222 COVID-19 vaccine. Only in-frame clones appear in the TCRdb table, and some are missing; sequencing was by immunoSEQ multiplex PCR. In the table there are about 120,000 clones, 70% to 90% of which are singletons. The source material was peripheral blood, sampled 28 days after the second AZD1222 dose. The receptors shown here come from an adult who received the AZD1222 COVID-19 vaccine. The CDR3 runs from the conserved cysteine through the conserved F or W. The order of the fields is CDR3 DNA, CDR3 protein, J gene, D gene, V gene, clone size. The D gene is left open where the match is weak. For some rows the clone size is stated as once, few or many, or as a class when expanded; others skip it.

cdr3_nt: TGTGCCATCAGTTCCGGGACTAGCGGTTTGGAGCAGTACTTC
cdr3_aa: CAISSGTSGLEQYF
j_call: TRBJ2-7
d_call: TRBD2
v_call: TRBV10-3
clone_size: .

cdr3_nt: TGTGCCAGCAGTCGGGACAGGGGGATTGGCTACACCTTC
cdr3_aa: CASSRDRGIGYTF
j_call: TRBJ1-2
d_call: TRBD1
v_call: TRBV12-3/TRBV12-4
clone_size: .

cdr3_nt: TGTGCCAGCAGCGTAGGGGTCAGTCAAGAGACCCAGTACTTC
cdr3_aa: CASSVGVSQETQYF
j_call: TRBJ2-5
d_call: .
v_call: TRBV9
clone_size: .

cdr3_nt: TGTGCCAGCAGTTACTCCCTCTCGAATCAGCCCCAGCATTTT
cdr3_aa: CASSYSLSNQPQHF
j_call: TRBJ1-5
d_call: .
v_call: TRBV6-2/TRBV6-3
clone_size: .

cdr3_nt: TGTGCCAGCAGCTTGGAGGGGGGTAGTTGGGAGCTGTTTTTT
cdr3_aa: CASSLEGGSWELFF
j_call: TRBJ2-2
d_call: .
v_call: TRBV5-5
clone_size: .

cdr3_nt: TGTGCCAGCAGCCGCCGACAGGGTAGCACTGAAGCTTTCTTT
cdr3_aa: CASSRRQGSTEAFF
j_call: TRBJ1-1
d_call: TRBD1
v_call: TRBV13
clone_size: .

cdr3_nt: TGCGCCAGCAGCTCCTCCGGACTCACAGATACGCAGTATTTT
cdr3_aa: CASSSSGLTDTQYF
j_call: TRBJ2-3
d_call: .
v_call: TRBV5-1
clone_size: .

cdr3_nt: TGTGCCAGCAGCCCGACAGGTGCTCGTGAGACCCAGTACTTC
cdr3_aa: CASSPTGARETQYF
j_call: TRBJ2-5
d_call: .
v_call: TRBV2
clone_size: .

cdr3_nt: TGCGCCAGCAGCGGGGACAGGAACTATGGCTACACCTTC
cdr3_aa: CASSGDRNYGYTF
j_call: TRBJ1-2
d_call: TRBD1
v_call: TRBV5-1
clone_size: few

cdr3_nt: TGTGCCAGCAGCCACGGGTGGGATCAGCCCCAGCATTTT
cdr3_aa: CASSHGWDQPQHF
j_call: TRBJ1-5
d_call: .
v_call: TRBV12-3/TRBV12-4
clone_size: .

cdr3_nt: TGTGCCAGCAGCGCCGGCGGGGGCGCTGAAGCTTTCTTT
cdr3_aa: CASSAGGGAEAFF
j_call: TRBJ1-1
d_call: .
v_call: TRBV9
clone_size: .

cdr3_nt: TGTGCCAGCTCACCTCCCCGGGGCCAGAACACTGAAGCTTTCTTT
cdr3_aa: CASSPPRGQNTEAFF
j_call: TRBJ1-1
d_call: .
v_call: TRBV18
clone_size: .

cdr3_nt: TGCGCCAGCAGTTCCTCCCGACGGAGAGAAGAGACCCAGTACTTC
cdr3_aa: CASSSSRRREETQYF
j_call: TRBJ2-5
d_call: .
v_call: TRBV10-1
clone_size: once

cdr3_nt: TGTGCCAGCAGCCAGGGACTCCCTACTACGTTGCAGTACTTC
cdr3_aa: CASSQGLPTTLQYF
j_call: TRBJ2-7
d_call: .
v_call: TRBV6-2/TRBV6-3
clone_size: .

cdr3_nt: TGTGCCAGCAGTTTAGTGGGGACAGTGAACACTGGGGCTTTCTTT
cdr3_aa: CASSLVGTVNTGAFF
j_call: TRBJ1-1
d_call: TRBD1
v_call: TRBV28
clone_size: .

cdr3_nt: TGTGCCAGCAGTCCTCGGACTAGCGGGGGGGACACCGGGGAGCTGTTTTTT
cdr3_aa: CASSPRTSGGDTGELFF
j_call: TRBJ2-2
d_call: TRBD2
v_call: TRBV3-1/TRBV3-2
clone_size: .

cdr3_nt: TGTGCCAGCAGCTTGAGGCGAGGCAATGAGCAGTTCTTC
cdr3_aa: CASSLRRGNEQFF
j_call: TRBJ2-1
d_call: .
v_call: TRBV7-2
clone_size: .

cdr3_nt: TGTGCCTGGATCCGTCCGGGGCTTAACTATGGCTACACCTTC
cdr3_aa: CAWIRPGLNYGYTF
j_call: TRBJ1-2
d_call: .
v_call: TRBV30
clone_size: .

cdr3_nt: TGTGCCAGCAGCTTCCACGGGTTTTCACCCCTCCACTTT
cdr3_aa: CASSFHGFSPLHF
j_call: TRBJ1-6
d_call: .
v_call: TRBV13
clone_size: .

cdr3_nt: TGTGCCAGCAGTTACCCAGGACCCGGGACAGGGGGCGTCACCGGGGAGCTGTTTTTT
cdr3_aa: CASSYPGPGTGGVTGELFF
j_call: TRBJ2-2
d_call: TRBD1
v_call: TRBV6-2/TRBV6-3
clone_size: .

cdr3_nt: TGTGCCAGCAGCGTAAGCCGGGAAGAGACCCAGTACTTC
cdr3_aa: CASSVSREETQYF
j_call: TRBJ2-5
d_call: .
v_call: TRBV9
clone_size: .

cdr3_nt: TGTGCCAGCAGCGCCAGCCAGGGATGGGATCAGCCCCAGCATTTT
cdr3_aa: CASSASQGWDQPQHF
j_call: TRBJ1-5
d_call: .
v_call: TRBV11-2
clone_size: few

cdr3_nt: TGTGCCAGCAGCGACGGGCTGGGATTACGTGGAAACACCATATATTTT
cdr3_aa: CASSDGLGLRGNTIYF
j_call: TRBJ1-3
d_call: .
v_call: TRBV7-9
clone_size: .

cdr3_nt: TGTGCCAGCAGTCCGACAGGGACCAACTATGGCTACACCTTC
cdr3_aa: CASSPTGTNYGYTF
j_call: TRBJ1-2
d_call: TRBD1
v_call: TRBV27
clone_size: few

cdr3_nt: TGTGCCAGCAGTTACTCCGGGACGCTGACCGGAGGAGCTTTCTTT
cdr3_aa: CASSYSGTLTGGAFF
j_call: TRBJ1-1
d_call: .
v_call: TRBV6-2/TRBV6-3
clone_size: .

cdr3_nt: TGTGCCAGCAGGGACACGGGACAGGGGGTTTCTGAAGCTTTCTTT
cdr3_aa: CASRDTGQGVSEAFF
j_call: TRBJ1-1
d_call: TRBD1
v_call: TRBV6-5
clone_size: few

cdr3_nt: TGTGCCAGCAGAAGGGGGGGTATTTCACCCCTCCACTTT
cdr3_aa: CASRRGGISPLHF
j_call: TRBJ1-6
d_call: .
v_call: TRBV28
clone_size: few

cdr3_nt: TGTGCCAGTAGTAAAAGCCCGAGAGGCTCCTATAATTCACCCCTCCACTTT
cdr3_aa: CASSKSPRGSYNSPLHF
j_call: TRBJ1-6
d_call: .
v_call: TRBV19
clone_size: .

cdr3_nt: TGCGCCAGCAGCCAAGGGCTGAATATCTATGGCTACACCTTC
cdr3_aa: CASSQGLNIYGYTF
j_call: TRBJ1-2
d_call: .
v_call: TRBV4-1
clone_size: .

cdr3_nt: TGTGCCATCAGGGGGGGGGTGGATAATTCACCCCTCCACTTT
cdr3_aa: CAIRGGVDNSPLHF
j_call: TRBJ1-6
d_call: .
v_call: TRBV10-3
clone_size: few

cdr3_nt: TGCGCCAGCTCCCCCGGGGGTAATCAGCCCCAGCATTTT
cdr3_aa: CASSPGGNQPQHF
j_call: TRBJ1-5
d_call: .
v_call: TRBV4-1
clone_size: .

cdr3_nt: TGTGCCAGCAGGGGGACAGCCCCTAATTCACCCCTCCACTTT
cdr3_aa: CASRGTAPNSPLHF
j_call: TRBJ1-6
d_call: TRBD1
v_call: TRBV3-1/TRBV3-2
clone_size: .

cdr3_nt: TGTGCCAGCAGCTTGTTGACAGGGGGTAAAGGGACCCAGTACTTC
cdr3_aa: CASSLLTGGKGTQYF
j_call: TRBJ2-5
d_call: TRBD1
v_call: TRBV5-6
clone_size: .

cdr3_nt: TGTGCCAGCACCGACAGGGGACGCAATCAGCCCCAGCATTTT
cdr3_aa: CASTDRGRNQPQHF
j_call: TRBJ1-5
d_call: TRBD1
v_call: TRBV28
clone_size: few

cdr3_nt: TGTGCCAGTAGTATAGGCCCAGGGGGCGGCTATGGCTACACCTTC
cdr3_aa: CASSIGPGGGYGYTF
j_call: TRBJ1-2
d_call: TRBD1
v_call: TRBV19
clone_size: .

cdr3_nt: TGTGCCTGGAATTTGCGGGCCACCGGAAACTACGAGCAGTACTTC
cdr3_aa: CAWNLRATGNYEQYF
j_call: TRBJ2-7
d_call: .
v_call: TRBV30
clone_size: .

cdr3_nt: TGTGCCAGTACCGGGTGGGGGGGCCCGCATCAGCCCCAGCATTTT
cdr3_aa: CASTGWGGPHQPQHF
j_call: TRBJ1-5
d_call: .
v_call: TRBV19
clone_size: .

cdr3_nt: TGTGCCATCAGTGTACGGGAACGAGAAAAACTGTTTTTT
cdr3_aa: CAISVREREKLFF
j_call: TRBJ1-4
d_call: .
v_call: TRBV10-3
clone_size: .

cdr3_nt: TGTGCCACCAGTGACCTACAGGGGGCGAGCACAGATACGCAGTATTTT
cdr3_aa: CATSDLQGASTDTQYF
j_call: TRBJ2-3
d_call: TRBD1
v_call: TRBV24-1
clone_size: .

cdr3_nt: TGTGCCTGGAGTGTACTAGCGTGGAATGAGCAGTTCTTC
cdr3_aa: CAWSVLAWNEQFF
j_call: TRBJ2-1
d_call: TRBD2
v_call: TRBV30
clone_size: .

cdr3_nt: TGTGCCAGCAGCTTGGCGTTTGGGGGGGTTGGGGCCAACGTCCTGACTTTC
cdr3_aa: CASSLAFGGVGANVLTF
j_call: TRBJ2-6
d_call: TRBD2
v_call: TRBV5-4
clone_size: .

cdr3_nt: TGCGCCAGCAGCCCAACAAGCTCCTACAATGAGCAGTTCTTC
cdr3_aa: CASSPTSSYNEQFF
j_call: TRBJ2-1
d_call: .
v_call: TRBV5-1
clone_size: .

cdr3_nt: TGTGCCAGCAGTTCCCCCTCCTGGGGGAACACTGAAGCTTTCTTT
cdr3_aa: CASSSPSWGNTEAFF
j_call: TRBJ1-1
d_call: .
v_call: TRBV6-5
clone_size: .

cdr3_nt: TGTGCCAGCAGCCTAGCTACTTTTCAGCCCCAGCATTTT
cdr3_aa: CASSLATFQPQHF
j_call: TRBJ1-5
d_call: .
v_call: TRBV6-2/TRBV6-3
clone_size: .

cdr3_nt: TGCGCCAGCAGCACTATAGTGGGGGCTGAAGGGTCTGAAGCTTTCTTT
cdr3_aa: CASSTIVGAEGSEAFF
j_call: TRBJ1-1
d_call: .
v_call: TRBV5-1
clone_size: once

cdr3_nt: TGTGCCAGCAGCTTAGAGGGTGAATTCAATTCACCCCTCCACTTT
cdr3_aa: CASSLEGEFNSPLHF
j_call: TRBJ1-6
d_call: .
v_call: TRBV11-2
clone_size: few

cdr3_nt: TGCGCCAGCAGCTTGGCCGCCGCTGTATTACAAGAGACCCAGTACTTC
cdr3_aa: CASSLAAAVLQETQYF
j_call: TRBJ2-5
d_call: .
v_call: TRBV5-1
clone_size: .

cdr3_nt: TGTGCCAGCAGCGATACAGGGGACACTGAAGCTTTCTTT
cdr3_aa: CASSDTGDTEAFF
j_call: TRBJ1-1
d_call: TRBD1
v_call: TRBV9
clone_size: .

cdr3_nt: TGTGCCAGCAGTTTTACAGGGGCCCCCTCTGGAAACACCATATATTTT
cdr3_aa: CASSFTGAPSGNTIYF
j_call: TRBJ1-3
d_call: TRBD1
v_call: TRBV6-6
clone_size: few

cdr3_nt: TGCGCCAGCAGCCAAGAACCCAACAGGGGTGGCTACACCTTC
cdr3_aa: CASSQEPNRGGYTF
j_call: TRBJ1-2
d_call: TRBD1
v_call: TRBV4-3
clone_size: .

cdr3_nt: TGTGCCAGCTTGACAGATAGTTCAGCAACTAATGAAAAACTGTTTTTT
cdr3_aa: CASLTDSSATNEKLFF
j_call: TRBJ1-4
d_call: .
v_call: TRBV19
clone_size: .

cdr3_nt: TGTGCCAGCAGCTTTCGGACTAGCGGGGTTGCAGATACGCAGTATTTT
cdr3_aa: CASSFRTSGVADTQYF
j_call: TRBJ2-3
d_call: TRBD2
v_call: TRBV5-4
clone_size: .

cdr3_nt: TGTGCCAGCAGTTACGAGTCGTACAGCTCTGGAAACACCATATATTTT
cdr3_aa: CASSYESYSSGNTIYF
j_call: TRBJ1-3
d_call: .
v_call: TRBV6-5
clone_size: .

cdr3_nt: TGTGCCAGCAGCTTAGATCGGCCCTATAATTCACCCCTCCACTTT
cdr3_aa: CASSLDRPYNSPLHF
j_call: TRBJ1-6
d_call: .
v_call: TRBV7-9
clone_size: .